This T cell receptor beta chain stems from a study of T-cell memory formation after mild COVID-19. Via MiXCR, TCRdb re-called the 5' RACE reads, giving one row per CDR3 protein. The sample has about 210,000 distinct CDR3 sequences, 27% seen once. General observations from the study: Contracting clones, day 15 to 85, had balanced CD4/CD8, and later expanders favored CD4+.

The CDR3 spans 14 residues. Germline loops: CDR1 MGHRA, CDR2 YSYEKL. This clonotype was observed a few times. The target antigen is unknown. The germline gene is not matched at one end of the junction; a read error may be the cause. This chain joins TRBV4-1 and TRBJ1-2; D is uncertain. The source is an adult woman who had mild COVID-19 (a few samples of this study predate the infection). Cell type and time point are not known. The material sequenced was PBMCs or a T cell subset sorted from them (not recorded which). CDR3 nucleotides: TGCGCCAGCAGCCAAGATATCGGGCCCTATAGCTACACCTTC. This gives the protein CASSQDIGPYSYTF.